Presented here are 27 T cell receptor beta chains from one specimen sequenced in a study of beta chain features in type 1 diabetes. The entirety of the isolated RNA underwent reverse transcription, so expressed TCRB transcripts were sequenced. Sequencing was performed with immunoSEQ multiplex PCR; in TCRdb, only in-frame clones are kept and a portion is missing. The data show about 360,000 clones, approximately 12% seen once. Sequenced: naive CD4+ T cells from blood. Every receptor here comes from a young man in good health.

This clone was picked up a small number of times. The gene calls are TRBV9 and TRBJ2-3; TRBD2 matches at 8 bases. This CDR3 contains 15 residues. V lost 4 bases to trimming and J lost 3 bases; unmatched junction nucleotides: 7. Germline lookup yields CDR1 SGDLS and CDR2 YYNGEE. The CDR3 nucleotides are TGTGCCAGCAGCCTAGCGGGCACGGGGACAGATACGCAGTATTTT. This sequence encodes CASSLAGTGTDTQYF.

This clone occurred a few times. The chain is built from TRBV5-1 and TRBJ2-1; 8 bases fit TRBD2. Germline assignment: CDR1 SGHRS and CDR2 YFSETQ. This CDR3 has 14 residues. V lost 5 bases to trimming and J lost 6 bases; unmatched junction nucleotides: 7. The CDR3 DNA follows: TGCGCCAGCAGGGAGCGGGAGCTCCCCAATGAGCAGTTCTTC. Translation: CASRERELPNEQFF.

This clone was counted only a few times. The chain joins TRBV5-1 to TRBJ1-1; maybe TRBD1 (5 bases). Trimming took off 0 bases at V and 11 bases at J, with 14 bases between the two ends. Germline V gives CDR1 SGHRS, CDR2 YFSETQ. The CDR3 loop spans 13 amino acids. DNA for the CDR3: TGCGCCAGCAGCTTGGGTGGGGCCTCGTATGCTTTCTTT. This codes for CASSLGGASYAFF.

CDR3 bases: TGTGCCAGCAGCTTGGTACAGGGGCGAGAGACCCAGTACTTC. Translated, it gives CASSLVQGRETQYF. This sequence joins TRBV5-4 and TRBJ2-5, with 7 bases aligning to TRBD1. V shed 0 bases and J 4 bases; nucleotides not matched to a gene: 3. The germline V gene encodes CDR1 SGHNT and CDR2 YYREEE (reference sequence). This CDR3 has 14 residues.

This clone was observed a handful of times. The rearrangement links TRBV7-2 to TRBJ2-1; 9 nucleotides match TRBD2. The length of the CDR3 is 14 residues. CDR1 SGHTA and CDR2 FQGNSA come from the germline V gene. V lost 5 bases, J lost 8 bases, and 7 bases stayed unmatched. The CDR3 DNA follows: TGTGCCAGCAGCCGGGGACTAGCTGGGTATGAGCAGTTCTTC. Translation: CASSRGLAGYEQFF.

This clone was seen more than once but under ten times. The same CDR3 also results from other DNA sequences found in this sample. The CDR3 spells CASSLVAGPTDTQYF. The CDR3 DNA is TGTGCCAGCAGCCTTGTAGCGGGGCCCACAGATACGCAGTATTTT. The V call is TRBV7-2, the J call TRBJ2-3; 8 positions match TRBD2. J lost 2 bases, V lost 5 bases, and 6 bases had no gene match. Germline V lookup: CDR1 SGHTA, CDR2 FQGNSA. This CDR3 comprises 15 residues.

This clone was observed a handful of times. The genes are TRBV28 and TRBJ1-2; TRBD1 agrees at 10 bases. CDR1 is MDHEN, CDR2 SYDVKM, per germline. The junction had 10 bases not matched to a gene; V was cut back by 4 bases and J by 8 bases. The CDR3 is 15 amino acids. CDR3 protein: CASSSTGGEMWGYTF. CDR3 in DNA: TGTGCCAGCAGTTCGACAGGGGGCGAAATGTGGGGCTACACCTTC.

The V gene is TRBV4-2, the J gene TRBJ2-1, with D uncertain. The germline gives CDR1 LGHNA, CDR2 YNFKEQ. V lost 0 bases and J 0 bases, leaving 12 bases between the germline ends. The CDR3 covers 17 residues. This CDR3 reads CASSQDTAERSYNEQFF. For the CDR3, the DNA is TGTGCCAGCAGCCAAGATACGGCAGAGCGCTCCTACAATGAGCAGTTCTTC.

This clone was recorded a few times. J is TRBJ1-4 and V is TRBV5-1; a weak D match, TRBD1 (6 bases). V was trimmed by 4 bases and J by 8 bases, leaving 18 bases between them. There are 15 residues in the CDR3. CDR1 is SGHRS, CDR2 YFSETQ, per germline. Here the CDR3 DNA reads TGCGCCAGCAGCCCCAACTCGGGACAACTAGAAAAACTGTTTTTT. This codes for CASSPNSGQLEKLFF.

The chain uses TRBV6-5 and TRBJ2-2; maybe TRBD2 (7 bases). Germline V lookup: CDR1 MNHEY, CDR2 SVGAGI. V lost 8 bases and J lost 1, with 11 bases in between. The CDR3 spans 14 residues. This CDR3 is CASRRGGNTGELFF. As DNA, the CDR3 is TGTGCCAGCCGGAGGGGGGGGAACACCGGGGAGCTGTTTTTT.

This rearrangement joins TRBV29-1 to TRBJ2-2; TRBD2 matches at 8 bases. V trimming: 3 bases; J trimming: 6 bases; junction bases outside the gene matches: 6. Germline V gene sequence: CDR1 SQVTM, CDR2 ANQGSEA. The CDR3 has 14 amino acids. Here the CDR3 reads CSVEYGGAAGELFF. The CDR3 DNA reads TGCAGCGTTGAGTACGGGGGGGCGGCCGGGGAGCTGTTTTTT.

V is TRBV6-6 and J is TRBJ2-2; TRBD2 aligns across 9 bases. V lost 6 bases, J lost 1 base, and 3 bases stayed unmatched. Germline V lookup: CDR1 MNHNY, CDR2 SVGAGI (reference sequence). The CDR3 consists of 15 residues. The CDR3 DNA reads TGTGCCAGCAGGGCTAGCGGGGTGAACACCGGGGAGCTGTTTTTT. This codes for CASRASGVNTGELFF.

The rearrangement joins TRBV18 to TRBJ2-7; TRBD1 matches 11 bases. The CDR3 sequence is 14 residues long. Looked up from germline, CDR1 is KGHSH and CDR2 is LQKENI. V dropped 5 bases and J dropped 3; count of bases not matched to a gene: 3. CDR3 amino acids: CASSSGQGVYEQYF. The CDR3 nucleotides are TGTGCCAGCTCATCGGGACAGGGGGTCTACGAGCAGTACTTC.

The chain recombines TRBV28 with TRBJ2-7; 14 nucleotides align to TRBD2. Germline loops: CDR1 MDHEN, CDR2 SYDVKM. This CDR3 is built from 11 residues. The CDR3 reads CRTSGRNEQYF. As DNA, the CDR3 is TGTAGGACTAGCGGGAGGAACGAGCAGTACTTC.

The table lists this clone with a few counts. The chain couples TRBV28 to TRBJ2-7; TRBD1 agrees at 7 bases. J gave up 1 base and V 1 base, and 4 bases lay outside the gene matches. The CDR3 consists of 15 residues. Germline loops: CDR1 MDHEN, CDR2 SYDVKM. Here the CDR3 reads CASSLLGGPSYEQYF. The CDR3 DNA reads as TGTGCCAGCAGTTTATTAGGGGGCCCATCCTACGAGCAGTACTTC.

The V and J genes are TRBV18 and TRBJ2-2, with TRBD2 as a possible D gene (5 bases). This CDR3 contains 13 residues. Deletions cut 5 bases from V and 5 bases from J, with 9 bases between. The germline V gene encodes CDR1 KGHSH and CDR2 LQKENI. CDR3: CASSVTSTGELFF. In DNA, the CDR3 is TGTGCCAGCTCAGTTACTAGTACCGGGGAGCTGTTTTTT.

The chain recombines TRBV25-1 with TRBJ2-7, with a weak D call TRBD1 (5 bases). The CDR3 contains 15 residues. Germline CDR1 reads MGHDK; CDR2 reads SYGVNS. V was trimmed by 5 bases and J by 1 base, leaving 15 bases between them. The CDR3 coding sequence is TGTGCCAGCAGTCCTCCCTACAGGAAATCCTACGAGCAGTACTTC. This encodes CASSPPYRKSYEQYF.

V usage is TRBV7-3 and J usage is TRBJ2-1; 7 bases match TRBD1. V dropped 1 base and J dropped 4; count of bases not matched to a gene: 7. This CDR3 contains 16 residues. Germline CDR1 SGHTA, CDR2 FQGTGA. The CDR3 is CASSLIGGQTYNEQFF. As DNA, the CDR3 is TGTGCCAGCAGCTTAATTGGGGGACAGACTTACAATGAGCAGTTCTTC.

This clone was counted only a few times. The rearrangement links TRBV19 to TRBJ2-1, with TRBD2 matching over 8 bases. V lost 7 bases, J lost 1 base, and 3 bases stayed unmatched. CDR1 is LNHDA and CDR2 is SQIVND in the germline V gene (reference sequence). The CDR3 runs to 14 residues. CDR3 DNA sequence: TGTGCCAGTACTAGCGGGCGTTCCTACAATGAGCAGTTCTTC. It yields the protein CASTSGRSYNEQFF.

The rearrangement uses TRBV2 and TRBJ2-7, with a tentative D call TRBD2 (6 bases). The V and J ends lost 2 bases and 0 bases respectively, with 11 bases between them. The CDR3 contains 15 residues. Germline values: CDR1 SNHLY, CDR2 FYNNEI. The CDR3: CASSERGWSSYEQYF. The CDR3 DNA sequence: TGTGCCAGCAGTGAACGGGGGTGGAGCTCCTACGAGCAGTACTTC.

The chain joins TRBV7-9 to TRBJ2-7; the match to TRBD1 covers 11 bases. The V segment lost 6 bases and the J segment 2 bases; nucleotides outside the gene matches: 3. The V gene's germline CDR1 is SEHNR and CDR2 FQNEAQ (reference sequence). CDR3 length: 14 amino acids. Here the CDR3 reads CASREGQGAYEQYF. CDR3 in DNA: TGTGCCAGCAGGGAGGGACAGGGGGCCTACGAGCAGTACTTC.

This rearrangement joins TRBV7-9 to TRBJ1-1, with TRBD1 matching 7 bases. Per the germline V gene, CDR1 is SEHNR and CDR2 is FQNEAQ (reference sequence). The CDR3 is made up of 15 amino acids. The trim removed 4 bases at V and 3 bases at J, leaving 8 bases unmatched. In DNA, the CDR3 is TGTGCCAGCAGCTCTCTCACAGGGGCGGACACTGAAGCTTTCTTT. Protein: CASSSLTGADTEAFF.

The chain combines TRBV7-3 with TRBJ2-1; D gene uncertain. Germline V CDR1 and CDR2: SGHTA, FQGTGA. V lost 2 bases to trimming and J lost 8 bases, with 10 bases between them. The CDR3 is 13 residues long. The CDR3 nucleotides read TGTGCCAGCAGCTTAGAGTTGCGGTATGAGCAGTTCTTC. It yields the protein CASSLELRYEQFF.

This sequence joins TRBV7-3 and TRBJ2-5; 9 bases align to TRBD1. CDR3 length: 16 amino acids. With 1 base clipped from V and 4 bases from J, the junction kept 7 bases outside the gene matches. The germline V gene encodes CDR1 SGHTA and CDR2 FQGTGA. The CDR3 loop reads CASSLIGGQGTETQYF. CDR3 coding DNA: TGTGCCAGCAGCTTAATAGGGGGACAGGGAACAGAGACCCAGTACTTC.

This clone appeared a few times. The chain recombines TRBV27 with TRBJ2-7, with D perhaps matching TRBD2 (5 bases). The CDR3 has 14 amino acids. The V gene lost 6 bases and the J gene lost 3 bases, with 15 bases spanning the gap. The germline CDR1 and CDR2 sequences are MNHEY and SMNVEV (reference sequence). For the CDR3, the DNA is TGTGCCAGCAGCCCAGCGGAGACACACTACGAGCAGTACTTC. Its protein is CASSPAETHYEQYF.

This clone has just a few counts. The chain uses TRBV6-6 and TRBJ2-7; a possible D gene is TRBD2 (7 bases). The CDR3 has 15 residues. Deletions cut 2 bases from V and 1 base from J, with 12 bases between. Germline CDR1 reads MNHNY; CDR2 reads SVGAGI (reference sequence). The CDR3 loop reads CASSYGRGPSYEQYF. CDR3 sequence (DNA): TGTGCCAGCAGTTACGGGCGGGGGCCTTCCTACGAGCAGTACTTC.

This clone has a handful of counts. This sequence joins TRBV30 and TRBJ2-7; a weak D match, TRBD1 (6 bases). V lost 0 bases to trimming and J lost 5 bases, with 14 bases between them. There are 14 residues in the CDR3. CDR1 and CDR2 (germline): GTSNPN, SVGIG (reference sequence). CDR3 DNA: TGTGCCTGGAGTGTACAGGGAATCAGCGACGAGCAGTACTTC. The encoded protein is CAWSVQGISDEQYF.